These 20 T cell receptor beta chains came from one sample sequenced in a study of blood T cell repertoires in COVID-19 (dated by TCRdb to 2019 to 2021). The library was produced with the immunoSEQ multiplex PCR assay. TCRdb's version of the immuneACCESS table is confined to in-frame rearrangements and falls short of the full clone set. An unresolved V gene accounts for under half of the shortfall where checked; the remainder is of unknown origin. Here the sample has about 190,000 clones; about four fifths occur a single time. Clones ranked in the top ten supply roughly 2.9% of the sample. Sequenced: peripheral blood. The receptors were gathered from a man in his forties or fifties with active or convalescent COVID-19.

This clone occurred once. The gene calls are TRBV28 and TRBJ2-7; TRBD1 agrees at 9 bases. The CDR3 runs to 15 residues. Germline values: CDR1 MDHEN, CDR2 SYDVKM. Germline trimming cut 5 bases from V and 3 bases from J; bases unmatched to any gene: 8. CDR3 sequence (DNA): TGTGCCAGCAGTGCCGGGACAGGGACTGTCTACGAGCAGTACTTC. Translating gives CASSAGTGTVYEQYF.

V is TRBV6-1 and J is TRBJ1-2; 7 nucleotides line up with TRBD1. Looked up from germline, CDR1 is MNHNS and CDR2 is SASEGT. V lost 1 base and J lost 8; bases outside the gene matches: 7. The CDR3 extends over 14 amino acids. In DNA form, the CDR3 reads TGTGCCAGCAGTGAAGTGCGACAGGGATCGGGCTACACCTTC. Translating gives CASSEVRQGSGYTF.

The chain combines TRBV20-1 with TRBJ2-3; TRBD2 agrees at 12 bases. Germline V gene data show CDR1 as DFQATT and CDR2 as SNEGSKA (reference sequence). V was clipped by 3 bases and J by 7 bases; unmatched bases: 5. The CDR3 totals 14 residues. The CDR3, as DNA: TGCAGTGCTAGTCCCGGACTAGCGGGAAATACGCAGTATTTT. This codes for CSASPGLAGNTQYF.

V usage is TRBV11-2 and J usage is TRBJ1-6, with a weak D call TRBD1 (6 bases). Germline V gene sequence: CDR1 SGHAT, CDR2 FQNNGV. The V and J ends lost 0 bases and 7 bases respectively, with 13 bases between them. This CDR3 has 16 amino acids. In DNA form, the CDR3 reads TGTGCCAGCAGCTTAGACGGTCGGGGACACAATTCACCCCTCCACTTT. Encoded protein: CASSLDGRGHNSPLHF.

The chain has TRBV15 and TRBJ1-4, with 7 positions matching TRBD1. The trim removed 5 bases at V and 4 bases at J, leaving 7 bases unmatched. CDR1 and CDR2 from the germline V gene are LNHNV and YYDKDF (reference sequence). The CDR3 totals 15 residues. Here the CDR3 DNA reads TGTGCCACCAGCGGGCGGGACAGACTTAATGAAAAACTGTTTTTT. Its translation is CATSGRDRLNEKLFF.

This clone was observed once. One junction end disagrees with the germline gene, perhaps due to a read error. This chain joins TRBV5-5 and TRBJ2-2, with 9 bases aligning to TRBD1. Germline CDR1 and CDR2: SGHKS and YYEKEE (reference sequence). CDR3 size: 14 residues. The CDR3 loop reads CASSLDRGPGELFF. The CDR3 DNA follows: TGTGCCAGCAGTTTGGACAGGGGACCCGGGGAGCTGTTTTTT.

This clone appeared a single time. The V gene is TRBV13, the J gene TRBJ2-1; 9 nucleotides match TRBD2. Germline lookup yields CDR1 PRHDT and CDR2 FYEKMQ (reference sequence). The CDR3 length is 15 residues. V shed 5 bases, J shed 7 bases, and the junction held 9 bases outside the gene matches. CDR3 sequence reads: CASSPPSGGRNEQFF. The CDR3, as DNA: TGTGCCAGCAGCCCCCCAAGCGGGGGGAGGAATGAGCAGTTCTTC.

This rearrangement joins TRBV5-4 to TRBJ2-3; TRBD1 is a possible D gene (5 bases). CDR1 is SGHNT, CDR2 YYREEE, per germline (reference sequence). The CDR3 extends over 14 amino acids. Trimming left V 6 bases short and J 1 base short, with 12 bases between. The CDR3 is CASNRGRGTDTQYF. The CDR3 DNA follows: TGTGCCAGCAACCGAGGCAGGGGCACAGATACGCAGTATTTT. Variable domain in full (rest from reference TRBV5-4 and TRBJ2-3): ETGVTQSPTHLIKTRGQQVTLRCSSQSGHNTVSWYQQALGQGPQFIFQYYREEENGRGNFPPRFSGLQFPNYSSELNVNALELDDSALYLCASNRGRGTDTQYFGPGTRLTVL.

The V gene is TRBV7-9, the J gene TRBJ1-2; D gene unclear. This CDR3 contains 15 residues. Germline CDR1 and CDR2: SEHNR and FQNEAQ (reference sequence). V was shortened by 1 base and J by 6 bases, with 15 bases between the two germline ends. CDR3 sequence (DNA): TGTGCCAGCAGCTTAGGTGCAGGAGGGATCGATGGCTACACCTTC. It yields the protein CASSLGAGGIDGYTF.

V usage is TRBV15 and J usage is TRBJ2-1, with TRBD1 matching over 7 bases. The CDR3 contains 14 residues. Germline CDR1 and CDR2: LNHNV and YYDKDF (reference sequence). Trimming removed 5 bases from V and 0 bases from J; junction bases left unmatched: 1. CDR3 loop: CATSPGGSYNEQFF. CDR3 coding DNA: TGTGCCACCAGCCCAGGGGGCTCCTACAATGAGCAGTTCTTC.

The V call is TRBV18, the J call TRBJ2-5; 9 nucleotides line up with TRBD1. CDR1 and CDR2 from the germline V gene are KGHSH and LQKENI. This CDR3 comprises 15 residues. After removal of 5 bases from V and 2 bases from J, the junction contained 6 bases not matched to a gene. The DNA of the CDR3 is TGTGCCAGCTCATCGACAGGGGGAGGTCAAGAGACCCAGTACTTC. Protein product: CASSSTGGGQETQYF. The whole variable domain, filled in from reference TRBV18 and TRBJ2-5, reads NAGVMQNPRHLVRRRGQEARLRCSPMKGHSHVYWYRQLPEEGLKFMVYLQKENIIDESGMPKERFSAEFPKEGPSILRIQQVVRGDSAAYFCASSSTGGGQETQYFGPGTRLLVL.

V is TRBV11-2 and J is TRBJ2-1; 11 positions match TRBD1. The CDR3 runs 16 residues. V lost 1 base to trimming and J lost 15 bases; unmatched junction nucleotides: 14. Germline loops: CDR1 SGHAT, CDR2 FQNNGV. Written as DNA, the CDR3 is TGTGCCAGCAGCTTAGTTCTAACACCGGGACAGGGGGATCGGTTCTTC. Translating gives CASSLVLTPGQGDRFF.

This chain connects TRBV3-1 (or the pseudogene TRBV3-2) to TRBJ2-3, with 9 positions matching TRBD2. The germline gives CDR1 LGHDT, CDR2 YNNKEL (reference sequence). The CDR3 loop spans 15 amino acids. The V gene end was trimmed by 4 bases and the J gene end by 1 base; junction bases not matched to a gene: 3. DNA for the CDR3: TGTGCCAGCAGCCCTGCGGGGGGGGGCACAGATACGCAGTATTTT. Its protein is CASSPAGGGTDTQYF.

CDR3 in amino acids: CASSSGTTNTGELFF. CDR3 DNA: TGTGCCAGCAGCTCCGGGACAACGAACACCGGGGAGCTGTTTTTT. V is TRBV5-6 and J is TRBJ2-2, with D possibly being TRBD1 (6 bases). The CDR3 has 15 residues. Germline loops: CDR1 SGHDT, CDR2 YYEEEE. The germline V and J ends were trimmed by 3 bases and 0 bases, with 9 bases remaining between them.

The CDR3 DNA reads as TGTGCCAGCAGTTACCGCCCACGCGCTGGCACAGATACGCAGTATTTT. This translates into CASSYRPRAGTDTQYF. This chain links TRBV6-5 with TRBJ2-3; D not certain. The CDR3 has 16 residues. Germline CDR1 reads MNHEY; CDR2 reads SVGAGI. V was shortened by 2 bases and J by 1 base, with 13 bases between the two germline ends.

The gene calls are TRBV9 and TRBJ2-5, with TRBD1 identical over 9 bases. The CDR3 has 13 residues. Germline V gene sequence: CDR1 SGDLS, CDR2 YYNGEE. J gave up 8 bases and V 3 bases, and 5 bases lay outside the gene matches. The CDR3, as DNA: TGTGCCAGCAGCGCAGGGACAGGGTACACCCAGTACTTC. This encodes CASSAGTGYTQYF.

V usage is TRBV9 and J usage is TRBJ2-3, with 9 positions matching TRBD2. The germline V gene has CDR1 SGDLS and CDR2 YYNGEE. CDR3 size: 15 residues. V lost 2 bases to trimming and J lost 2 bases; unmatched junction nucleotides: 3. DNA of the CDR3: TGTGCCAGCAGCGTGGGACTAGCCGACACAGATACGCAGTATTTT. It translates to CASSVGLADTDTQYF.

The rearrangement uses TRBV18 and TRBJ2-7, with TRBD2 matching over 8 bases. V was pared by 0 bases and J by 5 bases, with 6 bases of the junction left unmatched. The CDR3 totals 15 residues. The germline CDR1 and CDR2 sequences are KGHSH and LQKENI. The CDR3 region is CASSPPSGGPNEQYF. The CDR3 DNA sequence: TGTGCCAGCTCACCACCTTCGGGAGGGCCGAACGAGCAGTACTTC.

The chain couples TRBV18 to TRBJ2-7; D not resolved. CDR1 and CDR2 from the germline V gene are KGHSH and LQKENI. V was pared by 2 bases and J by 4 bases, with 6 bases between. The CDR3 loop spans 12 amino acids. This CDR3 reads CASSPDTYEQYF. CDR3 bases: TGTGCCAGCTCACCAGACACGTACGAGCAGTACTTC.

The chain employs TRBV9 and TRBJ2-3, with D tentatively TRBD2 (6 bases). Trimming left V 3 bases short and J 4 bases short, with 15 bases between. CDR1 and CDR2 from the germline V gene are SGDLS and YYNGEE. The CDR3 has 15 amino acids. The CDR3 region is CASSAQGREADTQYF. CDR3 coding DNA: TGTGCCAGCAGCGCCCAGGGCAGGGAGGCAGATACGCAGTATTTT.